This entry is about one T cell receptor (beta chain). Its cognate antigen is unknown. The data originate from a study of shared clonotypes between healthy human individuals. General study results and limits: A reduction in generation probabilities was seen for non-shared clonotypes relative to those shared by all four donors.

Trimming removed 3 bases at V and 0 bases at J, with 14 bases between. This CDR3 has 17 amino acids. Germline CDR1 reads MGHDK; CDR2 reads SYGVNS. Naive CD4+ cells were CD45RA-selected; the remaining cells were memory. Assay: immunoSEQ multiplex PCR; the TCRdb copy retains only in-frame clones and omits some. The table includes approximately 2.3 million clones, more than 80% detected once. The sequence was obtained from a man aged 18 to 29 in good health. Some clones in this sample may be carry-over from other donors' samples. The sample comprised naive CD4+ T cells from PBMCs. Described subset: CD45RA+ positively selected. The chain employs TRBV25-1 and TRBJ1-4; D is perhaps TRBD1 (6 bases). CDR3: CASSEGTIPATNEKLFF. In nucleotides, the CDR3 is TGTGCCAGCAGTGAGGGGACAATTCCCGCAACTAATGAAAAACTGTTTTTT.